These T cell receptor beta chains were read from a single sample in a study of cytomegalovirus exposure and HLA in healthy donors. This table comes from immunoSEQ multiplex PCR, and its TCRdb copy is limited to in-frame clones, with some not included. The sample lists some 190,000 clones, about nine tenths occurring once. Sequenced input: PBMCs. The receptors were gathered from a man aged 30-40 years in good health and CMV-seropositive. Each CDR3 is given with its conserved first and last residue. A D gene is named only where the DNA matches it firmly. The listing skips clone size in some rows; elsewhere it reads once, few, many or a size class.

V gene	J gene	D gene	clone size	CDR3 DNA	CDR3 protein
TRBV6-1	TRBJ1-2	-	-	TGTGCCAGCAGTGAAGGGAGGTCCCTCTATGGCTACACCTTC	CASSEGRSLYGYTF
TRBV7-2	TRBJ2-7	-	-	TGTGCCAGCAGCCGCGCCGGGTACTCCTACGAGCAGTACTTC	CASSRAGYSYEQYF
TRBV7-7	TRBJ1-1	-	-	TGTGCCAGCAGCCCAAGCGATATGAACACTGAAGCTTTCTTT	CASSPSDMNTEAFF
TRBV11-3	TRBJ2-2	TRBD1	-	TGTGCCAGCAGCTTCCGGGACAGGGAATCCGGGGAGCTGTTTTTT	CASSFRDRESGELFF
TRBV4-3	TRBJ2-3	-	-	TGCGCCAGCAGCCAAGATCTACTAAATACGCAGTATTTT	CASSQDLLNTQYF
TRBV7-9	TRBJ1-5	-	once	TGTGCCAGCAGCTTAGGGCGGAATAGCAATCAGCCCCAGCATTTT	CASSLGRNSNQPQHF
TRBV2	TRBJ1-5	-	-	TGTGCCAGCAGTGGACAGAGCAATCAGCCCCAGCATTTT	CASSGQSNQPQHF
TRBV27	TRBJ2-1	TRBD2	-	TGTGCCAGCAGTCCCGACCTATTCGGGAGGGTGTACAATGAGCAGTTCTTC	CASSPDLFGRVYNEQFF
TRBV7-6	TRBJ1-2	-	-	TGTGCCAGCAGCTTAGTGGGGCACTATGGCTACACCTTC	CASSLVGHYGYTF
TRBV6-5	TRBJ2-3	-	few	TGTGCCAGCAGTTACTCGACAGCCCGCACAGATACGCAGTATTTT	CASSYSTARTDTQYF
TRBV29-1	TRBJ1-2	-	-	TGCAGCGTTCGGGACTCGGGAGAGGGCTACACCTTC	CSVRDSGEGYTF
TRBV11-1	TRBJ2-1	-	-	TGTGCCAGCAGCCCTCAGAGGTACAATGAGCAGTTCTTC	CASSPQRYNEQFF
TRBV20-1	TRBJ2-3	-	-	TGCAGTGCTAGAAACAGGGACTATTTT	CSARNRDYF
TRBV11-3	TRBJ2-3	TRBD2	-	TGTGCCAGCAGGCGACGGCCGGGGGGGGGCGAACCGACTAGCACAGATACGCAGTATTTT	CASRRRPGGGEPTSTDTQYF
TRBV7-9	TRBJ2-3	-	-	TGTGCCAGCAGCCTTACAGACGGTCCTAGCACAGATACGCAGTATTTT	CASSLTDGPSTDTQYF
TRBV19	TRBJ2-5	-	-	TGTGCCAGTAGTCGGTCCGTCCAAGAGACCCAGTACTTC	CASSRSVQETQYF
TRBV28	TRBJ1-5	-	-	TGTGCCAGCAGGGAAAGACAGTCCAATCAGCCCCAGCATTTT	CASRERQSNQPQHF
TRBV2	TRBJ2-7	TRBD2	once	TGTGCCAGCAGACCGGAGACTAGCGGTAGTACCTACGAGCAGTACTTC	CASRPETSGSTYEQYF
TRBV6-5	TRBJ1-1	-	-	TGTGCCAGCAGTTACTCGAATCAGGGCGGTTTCACTGAAGCTTTCTTT	CASSYSNQGGFTEAFF
TRBV11-2	TRBJ1-5	-	-	TGTGCCAGCAGCATCGGGTACAATCAGCCCCAGCATTTT	CASSIGYNQPQHF
TRBV19	TRBJ2-1	TRBD2	-	TGTGCCAGTAGCCCCACCGGGAGCGGGACCCCATATGTTTACAATGAGCAGTTCTTC	CASSPTGSGTPYVYNEQFF
TRBV11-2	TRBJ2-4	-	-	TGTGCCAGCAGCCCCCTCGATCGCGGAGCCAAAAACATTCAGTACTTC	CASSPLDRGAKNIQYF
TRBV18	TRBJ2-7	-	-	TGTGCCAGCTCACCACGGGATGTATACGAGCAGTACTTC	CASSPRDVYEQYF
TRBV6-5	TRBJ1-2	TRBD1	-	TGTGCCAGCAGTGCCTGGACAGGGGGCGACTATGGCTACACCTTC	CASSAWTGGDYGYTF
TRBV27	TRBJ1-6	-	few	TGTGCCAGCGGGCCCAGCGGGATGGGGGGTCGCACCCTCCACTTT	CASGPSGMGGRTLHF
TRBV5-1	TRBJ1-3	-	-	TGCGCCAGCAGCTTAAATGCAGCGGGAGGAAACACCATATATTTT	CASSLNAAGGNTIYF
TRBV7-2	TRBJ2-7	-	-	TGTGCCAGCAGCCAAGTCGGGGGCCGGACCCTCTCCTACGAGCAGTACTTC	CASSQVGGRTLSYEQYF
TRBV27	TRBJ1-2	-	few	TGTGCCAGCAGTCCCGGACGGGACCGGGGTGGCTACACCTTC	CASSPGRDRGGYTF
TRBV7-6	TRBJ1-2	-	-	TGTGCCAGCAGCCCCGGACAGAGCCTGGACTATGGCTACACCTTC	CASSPGQSLDYGYTF
TRBV5-1	TRBJ1-2	-	-	TGCGCCAGCAGCTTGGGGGACGGACCCTATGGCTACACCTTC	CASSLGDGPYGYTF
TRBV7-2	TRBJ1-1	-	-	TGTGCCAGCAGCTCATGGACCGGGAACACTGAAGCTTTCTTT	CASSSWTGNTEAFF
TRBV5-1	TRBJ1-1	-	-	TGCGCCAGCAGCTCCTTCAGGGGTGGGGACACTGAAGCTTTCTTT	CASSSFRGGDTEAFF
TRBV18	TRBJ2-2	-	-	TGTGCCAGCTCTCCGCGGGGTGGCACCGGGGAGCTGTTTTTT	CASSPRGGTGELFF
TRBV7-6	TRBJ2-1	TRBD2	-	TGTGCCAGCAGCTTAGCACTAGCGGGAGAGGGTGAGCAGTTCTTC	CASSLALAGEGEQFF
TRBV19	TRBJ1-2	-	-	TGTGCCAGTAGTCACACCCAGGCCATCCGCTACACCTTC	CASSHTQAIRYTF
TRBV9	TRBJ2-1	-	-	TGTGCCAGCAGCGAGGCCGGAGAGCAGTTCTTC	CASSEAGEQFF
TRBV6-1	TRBJ2-4	-	once	TGTGCCAGCAGTGAAAACCTATATACGGGAAACATTCAGTACTTC	CASSENLYTGNIQYF
TRBV6-5	TRBJ2-7	TRBD2	-	TGTGCCAGCAGTCCCCCGACCAGCGGGAACTACGAGCAGTACTTC	CASSPPTSGNYEQYF
TRBV19	TRBJ1-5	-	-	TGTGCCAGTTCGACGACAGATAGCAATCAGCCCCAGCATTTT	CASSTTDSNQPQHF
TRBV2	TRBJ2-7	-	-	TGTGCCAGCAGTGAAGCGTCAATACTCTCCTACGAGCAGTACTTC	CASSEASILSYEQYF
TRBV14	TRBJ2-6	-	-	TGTGCCATCGGTCCATCGTCTGGGGCCAACGTCCTGACTTTC	CAIGPSSGANVLTF
TRBV9	TRBJ1-1	-	-	TGTGCCAGCAGCGTAGCCGGTCGGGGATGGACTGAAGCTTTCTTT	CASSVAGRGWTEAFF
TRBV27	TRBJ2-7	-	-	TGTGCCAGCAGTCACCCTGGGAGCTCCTACGAGCAGTACTTC	CASSHPGSSYEQYF
TRBV6-1	TRBJ2-1	-	-	TGTGCCAGCAGCAGCCTCGGGTGGAATGAGCAGTTCTTC	CASSSLGWNEQFF
TRBV5-1	TRBJ2-6	TRBD1	-	TGCGCCAGCAGCTTGCCCCGCCGGGACAGCCCCCAGGGTGGGGCCAACGTCCTGACTTTC	CASSLPRRDSPQGGANVLTF
TRBV27	TRBJ2-2	-	-	TGTGCCAGCAAGACGGGACGGATGAACACCGGGGAGCTGTTTTTT	CASKTGRMNTGELFF
TRBV30	TRBJ1-5	-	-	TGTGCCTGGAGTCCCGGATGGGGCCTGGGAGACAATCAGCCCCAGCATTTT	CAWSPGWGLGDNQPQHF
TRBV10-3	TRBJ2-7	-	few	TGTGCCATCAGTGAGGACATGTCCTACGAGCAGTACTTC	CAISEDMSYEQYF
TRBV6-6	TRBJ1-5	TRBD1	-	TGTGCCAGCAGTTACCCAGGGGGAAATAATCAGCCCCAGCATTTT	CASSYPGGNNQPQHF
TRBV7-9	TRBJ1-5	-	-	TGTGCCAGCAGCTTAGAACAGAACCAGCCCCAGCATTTT	CASSLEQNQPQHF
TRBV27	TRBJ2-2	TRBD1	-	TGTGCCAGCACCCCGACCGGGACAGGGGCGACCGGGGAGCTGTTTTTT	CASTPTGTGATGELFF
TRBV2	TRBJ2-7	TRBD2	-	TGTGCCAGCAGCGGACTAGCGGGAAGTACCTACGAGCAGTACTTC	CASSGLAGSTYEQYF